This entry features one T cell receptor beta chain sequence. The repertoire was sequenced with immunoSEQ multiplex PCR; TCRdb's copy has only in-frame clones and lacks some. The sample lists 380,000 or so clones, 88% occurring once. This specimen belongs to a study of Ad26.COV2.S vaccination and SARS-CoV-2 variants. The overall study: The study gave Ad26.COV2.S intramuscularly, once or twice 56 days apart.

The treatment denotes: 15 to 20 received Ad26.COV2.S at low or high dose, single or two shots; about five received placebo; per-sample allocation not given. The samples date from day 63 after the first vaccine or placebo injection. An 18-55-year-old adult in Boston served as donor. The CDR3 loop spans 15 amino acids. Germline V gene lookup returns CDR1 LGHNA and CDR2 YNFKEQ. Trimming removed 4 bases at V and 3 bases at J, with 15 bases between. This specimen consisted of peripheral blood, obtained in a trial of Ad26.COV2.S vaccine versus placebo. This sequence joins TRBV4-2 and TRBJ1-2, with no clear D. The origin of this receptor is a person between 18 and 65 years old who received the Ad26.COV2.S COVID-19 vaccine or a placebo. In DNA, the CDR3 is TGTGCCAGCAGCCGGTCGTCCGAGGGATACTATGGCTACACCTTC. Protein product: CASSRSSEGYYGYTF.